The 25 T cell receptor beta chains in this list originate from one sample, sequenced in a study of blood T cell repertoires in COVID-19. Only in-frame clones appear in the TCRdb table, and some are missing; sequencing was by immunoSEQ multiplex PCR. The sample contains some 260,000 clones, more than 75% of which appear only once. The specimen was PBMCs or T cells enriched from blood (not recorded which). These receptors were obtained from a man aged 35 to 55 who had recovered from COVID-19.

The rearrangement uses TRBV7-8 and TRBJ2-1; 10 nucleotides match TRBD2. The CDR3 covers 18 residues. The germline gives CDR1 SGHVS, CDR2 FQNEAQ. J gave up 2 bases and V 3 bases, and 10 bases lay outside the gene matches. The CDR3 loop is CASSFQRLAGVTYNEQFF. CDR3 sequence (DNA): TGTGCCAGCAGCTTTCAACGGCTAGCGGGAGTCACCTACAATGAGCAGTTCTTC.

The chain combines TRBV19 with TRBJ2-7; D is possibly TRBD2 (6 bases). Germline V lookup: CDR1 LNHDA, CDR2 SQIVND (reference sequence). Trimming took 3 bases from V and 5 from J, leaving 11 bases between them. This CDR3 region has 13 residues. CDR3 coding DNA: TGTGCCAGTAGTATGGCAGGGAGGCACGAGCAGTACTTC. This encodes CASSMAGRHEQYF. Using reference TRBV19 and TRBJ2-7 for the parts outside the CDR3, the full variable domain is DGGITQSPKYLFRKEGQNVTLSCEQNLNHDAMYWYRQDPGQGLRLIYYSQIVNDFQKGDIAEGYSVSREKKESFPLTVTSAQKNPTAFYLCASSMAGRHEQYFGPGTRLTVT.

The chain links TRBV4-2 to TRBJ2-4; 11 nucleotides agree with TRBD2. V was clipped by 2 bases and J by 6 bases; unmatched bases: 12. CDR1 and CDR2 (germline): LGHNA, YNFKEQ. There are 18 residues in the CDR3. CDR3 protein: CASSQLLAGEGGGNIQYF. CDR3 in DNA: TGTGCCAGCAGCCAACTACTAGCGGGGGAAGGTGGTGGAAACATTCAGTACTTC.

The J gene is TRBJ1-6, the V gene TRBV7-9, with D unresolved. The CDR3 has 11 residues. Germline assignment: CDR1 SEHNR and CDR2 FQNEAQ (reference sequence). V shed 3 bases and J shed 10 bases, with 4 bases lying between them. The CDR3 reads CASSFGSPLHF. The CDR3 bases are TGTGCCAGCAGCTTCGGGTCACCCCTCCACTTT.

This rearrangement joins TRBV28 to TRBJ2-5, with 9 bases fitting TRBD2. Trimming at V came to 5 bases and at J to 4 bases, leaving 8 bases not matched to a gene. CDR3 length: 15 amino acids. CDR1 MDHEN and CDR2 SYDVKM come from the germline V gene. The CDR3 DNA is TGTGCCAGCAGTCGCGCGGGGGGGAAGAGAGAGACCCAGTACTTC. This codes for CASSRAGGKRETQYF.

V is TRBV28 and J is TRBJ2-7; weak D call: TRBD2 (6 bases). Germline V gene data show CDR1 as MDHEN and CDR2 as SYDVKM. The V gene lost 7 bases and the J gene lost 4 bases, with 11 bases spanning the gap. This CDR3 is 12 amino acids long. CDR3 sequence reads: CASTGEVYEQYF. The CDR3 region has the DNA TGTGCCAGCACTGGGGAGGTTTACGAGCAGTACTTC.

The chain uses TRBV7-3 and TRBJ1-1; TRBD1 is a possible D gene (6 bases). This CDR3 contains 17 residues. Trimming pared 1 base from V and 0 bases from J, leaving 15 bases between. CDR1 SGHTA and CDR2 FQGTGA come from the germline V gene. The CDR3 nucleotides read TGTGCCAGCAGCTTAATGGCTGGGGGCGCGGTGAACACTGAAGCTTTCTTT. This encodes CASSLMAGGAVNTEAFF.

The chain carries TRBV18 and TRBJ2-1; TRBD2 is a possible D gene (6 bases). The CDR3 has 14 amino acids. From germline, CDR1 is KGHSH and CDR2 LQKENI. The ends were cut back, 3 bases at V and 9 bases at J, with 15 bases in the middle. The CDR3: CASSPETRIREQFF. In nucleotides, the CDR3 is TGTGCCAGCTCACCGGAGACTAGGATACGTGAGCAGTTCTTC.

DNA of the CDR3: TGTGCCATCAGCGACCTTAGGGGGACGACCTACGAGCAGTACTTC. This gives the protein CAISDLRGTTYEQYF. The chain has TRBV10-3 and TRBJ2-7; TRBD1 is a possible D gene (6 bases). The V and J ends lost 6 bases and 2 bases respectively, with 17 bases between them. The CDR3 spans 15 residues. CDR1 is ENHRY and CDR2 is SYGVKD in the germline V gene.

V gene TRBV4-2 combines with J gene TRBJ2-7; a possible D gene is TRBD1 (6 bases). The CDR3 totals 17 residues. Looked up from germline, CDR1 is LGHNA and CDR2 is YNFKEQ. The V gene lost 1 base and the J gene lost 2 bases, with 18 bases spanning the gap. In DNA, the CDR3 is TGTGCCAGCAGCCAAGGTATAGGGACAACCCTCCCCTACGAGCAGTACTTC. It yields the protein CASSQGIGTTLPYEQYF.

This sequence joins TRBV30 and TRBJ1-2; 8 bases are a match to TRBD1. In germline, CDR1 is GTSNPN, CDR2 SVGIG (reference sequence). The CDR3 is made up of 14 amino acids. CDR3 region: CAQSSGTGYYGYTF. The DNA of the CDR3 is TGTGCTCAGAGCTCCGGGACAGGCTACTATGGCTACACCTTC.

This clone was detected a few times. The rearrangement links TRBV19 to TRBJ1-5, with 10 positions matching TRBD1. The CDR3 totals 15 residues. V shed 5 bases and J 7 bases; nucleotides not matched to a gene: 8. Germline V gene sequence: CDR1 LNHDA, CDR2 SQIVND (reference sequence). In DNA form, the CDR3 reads TGTGCCAGTAGTTATTCCGGGACAGGGGTACAGCCCCAGCATTTT. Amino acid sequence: CASSYSGTGVQPQHF.

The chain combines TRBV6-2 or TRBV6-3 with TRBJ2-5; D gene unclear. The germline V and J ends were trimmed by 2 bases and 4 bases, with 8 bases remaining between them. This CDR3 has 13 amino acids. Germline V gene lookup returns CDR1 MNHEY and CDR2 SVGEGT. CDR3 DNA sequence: TGTGCCAGCAGTTACATGGCATCAGAGACCCAGTACTTC. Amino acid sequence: CASSYMASETQYF.

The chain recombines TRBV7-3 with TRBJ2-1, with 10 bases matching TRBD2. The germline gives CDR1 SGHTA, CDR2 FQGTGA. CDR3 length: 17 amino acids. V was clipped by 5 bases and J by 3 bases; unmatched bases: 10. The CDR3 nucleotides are TGTGCCAGCAGCCTAAACTTAGCGGGGGGACACTACAATGAGCAGTTCTTC. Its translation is CASSLNLAGGHYNEQFF. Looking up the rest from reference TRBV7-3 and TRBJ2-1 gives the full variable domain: GAGVSQTPSNKVTEKGKYVELRCDPISGHTALYWYRQSLGQGPEFLIYFQGTGAADDSGLPNDRFFAVRPEGSVSTLKIQRTERGDSAVYLCASSLNLAGGHYNEQFFGPGTRLTVL.

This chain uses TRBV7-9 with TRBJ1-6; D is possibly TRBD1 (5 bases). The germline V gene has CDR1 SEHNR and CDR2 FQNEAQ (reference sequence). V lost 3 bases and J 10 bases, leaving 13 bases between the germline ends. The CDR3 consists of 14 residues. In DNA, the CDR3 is TGTGCCAGCAGCTTGGGACTTTTGATGTCACCCCTCCACTTT. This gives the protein CASSLGLLMSPLHF.

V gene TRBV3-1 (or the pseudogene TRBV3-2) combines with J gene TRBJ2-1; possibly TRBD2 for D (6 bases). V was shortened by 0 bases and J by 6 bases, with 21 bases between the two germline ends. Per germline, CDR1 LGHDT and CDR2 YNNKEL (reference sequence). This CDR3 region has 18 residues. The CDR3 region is CASSQERRLVPSGNEQFF. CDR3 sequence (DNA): TGTGCCAGCAGCCAAGAGCGCCGACTAGTCCCCTCGGGCAATGAGCAGTTCTTC.

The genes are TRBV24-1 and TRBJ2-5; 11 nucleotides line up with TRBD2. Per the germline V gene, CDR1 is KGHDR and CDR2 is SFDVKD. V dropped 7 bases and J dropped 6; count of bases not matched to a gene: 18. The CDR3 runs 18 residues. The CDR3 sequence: CATRKEPSGRLWEQTQYF. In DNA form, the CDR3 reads TGTGCCACCAGGAAAGAGCCTAGCGGGAGGCTATGGGAGCAGACCCAGTACTTC.

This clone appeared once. In DNA, the CDR3 is TGTGCCAGCAAACAGGGTCAGCCCCAGCATTTT. This codes for CASKQGQPQHF. The V call is TRBV21-1, the J call TRBJ1-5; whether TRBD1, the table's D call, matches the DNA was not checked. TRBV21-1 is marked as a pseudogene. This CDR3 spans 11 amino acids.

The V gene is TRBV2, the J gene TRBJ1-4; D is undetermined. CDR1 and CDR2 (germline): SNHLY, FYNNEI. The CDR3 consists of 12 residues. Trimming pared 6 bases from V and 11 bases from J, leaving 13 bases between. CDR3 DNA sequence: TGTGCCAGCAGGGAGGCTGCCGGGAAACTGTTTTTT. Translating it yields CASREAAGKLFF. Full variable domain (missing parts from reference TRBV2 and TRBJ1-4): EPEVTQTPSHQVTQMGQEVILRCVPISNHLYFYWYRQILGQKVEFLVSFYNNEISEKSEIFDDQFSVERPDGSNFTLKIRSTKLEDSAMYFCASREAAGKLFFGSGTQLSVL.

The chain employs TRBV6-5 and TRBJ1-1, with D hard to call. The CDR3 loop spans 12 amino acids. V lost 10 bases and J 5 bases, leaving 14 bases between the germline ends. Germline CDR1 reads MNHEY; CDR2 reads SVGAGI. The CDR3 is CAISRVATEAFF. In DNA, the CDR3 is TGTGCCATTTCGAGGGTAGCGACTGAAGCTTTCTTT.

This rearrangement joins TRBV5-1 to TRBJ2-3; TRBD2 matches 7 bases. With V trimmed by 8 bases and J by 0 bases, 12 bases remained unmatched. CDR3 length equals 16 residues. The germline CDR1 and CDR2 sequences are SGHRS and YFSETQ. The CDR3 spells CASRTRLAASTDTQYF. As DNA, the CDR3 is TGCGCCAGTCGCACCCGGCTAGCGGCTAGCACAGATACGCAGTATTTT. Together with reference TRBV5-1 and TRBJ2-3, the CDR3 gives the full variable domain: KAGVTQTPRYLIKTRGQQVTLSCSPISGHRSVSWYQQTPGQGLQFLFEYFSETQRNKGNFPGRFSGRQFSNSRSEMNVSTLELGDSALYLCASRTRLAASTDTQYFGPGTRLTVL.

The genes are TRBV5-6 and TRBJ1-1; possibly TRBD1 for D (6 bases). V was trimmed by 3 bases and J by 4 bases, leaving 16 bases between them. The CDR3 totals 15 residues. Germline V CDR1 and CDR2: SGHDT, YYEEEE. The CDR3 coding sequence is TGTGCCAGCAGCTCCCCCACAGGGTACTCCACTGAAGCTTTCTTT. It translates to CASSSPTGYSTEAFF.

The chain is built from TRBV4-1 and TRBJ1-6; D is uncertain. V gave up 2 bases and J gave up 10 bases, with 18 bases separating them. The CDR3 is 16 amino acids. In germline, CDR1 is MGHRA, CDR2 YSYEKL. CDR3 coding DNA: TGCGCCAGCAGCCAACAACCGGGAGCTAACCCATCACCCCTCCACTTT. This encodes CASSQQPGANPSPLHF.

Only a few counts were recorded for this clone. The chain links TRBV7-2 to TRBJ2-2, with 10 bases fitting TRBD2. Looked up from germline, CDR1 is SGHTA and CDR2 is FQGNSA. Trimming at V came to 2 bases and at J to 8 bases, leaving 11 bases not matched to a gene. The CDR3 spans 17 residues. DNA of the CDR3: TGTGCCAGCAGCTTAACCGGGACTAGCGCCTTCGGTGGGGAGCTGTTTTTT. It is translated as CASSLTGTSAFGGELFF.

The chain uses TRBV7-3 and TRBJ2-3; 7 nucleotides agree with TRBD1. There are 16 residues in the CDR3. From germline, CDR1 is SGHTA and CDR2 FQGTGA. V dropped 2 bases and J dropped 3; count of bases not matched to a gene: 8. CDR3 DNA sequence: TGTGCCAGCAGCTTATATTTAACAGGGGAAACAGATACGCAGTATTTT. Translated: CASSLYLTGETDTQYF.